Below, 15 T cell receptor beta chains from the same sample are listed, as sequenced in a study of T-cell memory formation after mild COVID-19. TCRdb passed the 5' RACE reads through MiXCR, listing each CDR3 protein once. The sample has about 100,000 distinct CDR3 sequences; 11% are singletons. The sample taken for sequencing was PBMCs or a T cell subset sorted from them (not recorded which). These receptor sequences come from a man younger than 35 who had mild COVID-19 (a few samples of this study predate the infection). Cell type and time point are not known.

V is TRBV11-2 and J is TRBJ1-2; D is perhaps TRBD1 (5 bases). Germline values: CDR1 SGHAT, CDR2 FQNNGV. The CDR3 loop spans 13 amino acids. V was clipped by 1 base and J by 8 bases, with 11 bases between them. The CDR3 loop reads CASSLGLGDGYTF. The CDR3 DNA reads TGTGCCAGCAGCTTAGGTTTGGGGGACGGCTACACCTTC.

This clonotype was observed many times. The V gene is TRBV7-9, the J gene TRBJ2-3, with unresolved D. Germline CDR1 reads SEHNR; CDR2 reads FQNEAQ (reference sequence). V was clipped by 3 bases and J by 3 bases, with 7 bases between them. The CDR3 extends over 13 amino acids. CDR3 region: CASSFPSTDTQYF. CDR3 DNA: TGTGCCAGCAGCTTTCCTTCGACAGATACGCAGTATTTT.

V gene TRBV2 combines with J gene TRBJ1-4; the D gene is possibly TRBD1 (5 bases). Germline V lookup: CDR1 SNHLY, CDR2 FYNNEI. V shed 3 bases and J shed 2 bases, with 13 bases lying between them. The length of the CDR3 is 16 residues. The chain's CDR3 is CASSETLGVTNEKLFF. In nucleotides, the CDR3 is TGTGCCAGCAGTGAGACGCTGGGGGTGACTAATGAAAAACTGTTTTTT.

The chain joins TRBV28 to TRBJ2-7; 11 bases are shared with TRBD1. This CDR3 has 16 residues. The ends lost 6 bases at V and 0 bases at J; junction bases unmatched: 7. Germline lookup yields CDR1 MDHEN and CDR2 SYDVKM. The CDR3 is CASSWDRGVNSYEQYF. CDR3 DNA: TGTGCCAGCAGCTGGGACAGGGGGGTTAACTCCTACGAGCAGTACTTC. The full variable domain, rest sourced from reference TRBV28 and TRBJ2-7, is DVKVTQSSRYLVKRTGEKVFLECVQDMDHENMFWYRQDPGLGLRLIYFSYDVKMKEKGDIPEGYSVSREKKERFSLILESASTNQTSMYLCASSWDRGVNSYEQYFGPGTRLTVT.

This clonotype was recorded at least ten times. J is TRBJ1-5 and V is TRBV20-1; D perhaps matches TRBD1 (6 bases). This CDR3 comprises 14 residues. Between the trimmed V and J ends, which lost 6 bases and 6 bases, there was a span of 18 bases. Per germline, CDR1 DFQATT and CDR2 SNEGSKA (reference sequence). The CDR3 loop reads CSASFGTLSQPQHF. DNA of the CDR3: TGCAGTGCCTCATTCGGGACATTGAGTCAGCCCCAGCATTTT.

The CDR3, as DNA: TGTGCCAGCAGCTTAGCGTCCAGCTACGAGCAGTACGTC. It is translated as CASSLASSYEQYV. This chain uses TRBV7-9 with TRBJ2-7; D ambiguous. The V end lost 0 bases, the J end lost 3 bases, and 6 bases lay between the germline ends. In germline, CDR1 is SEHNR, CDR2 FQNEAQ (reference sequence). The CDR3 loop spans 13 amino acids.

The chain has TRBV19 and TRBJ1-2, with a tentative D call TRBD1 (6 bases). The germline V gene encodes CDR1 LNHDA and CDR2 SQIVND (reference sequence). There are 14 residues in the CDR3. The V and J ends lost 2 bases and 7 bases respectively, with 14 bases between them. The CDR3 region is CASSILQGYRGYTF. For the CDR3, the DNA is TGTGCCAGTAGTATACTACAGGGTTATCGTGGCTACACCTTC.

V usage is TRBV2 and J usage is TRBJ1-5; D might be TRBD1 (5 bases). CDR3 length: 14 amino acids. Germline CDR1 reads SNHLY; CDR2 reads FYNNEI. Trimming left V 6 bases short and J 2 bases short, with 11 bases between. CDR3: CASRWIQGNQPQHF. CDR3 coding DNA: TGTGCCAGCAGATGGATACAGGGCAATCAGCCCCAGCATTTT. Combining the CDR3 with reference TRBV2 and TRBJ1-5 gives the whole variable domain EPEVTQTPSHQVTQMGQEVILRCVPISNHLYFYWYRQILGQKVEFLVSFYNNEISEKSEIFDDQFSVERPDGSNFTLKIRSTKLEDSAMYFCASRWIQGNQPQHFGDGTRLSIL.

This clonotype has a count of ten or more. The chain uses TRBV29-1 and TRBJ1-5, with a weak D call TRBD1 (6 bases). The germline V gene encodes CDR1 SQVTM and CDR2 ANQGSEA. There are 13 residues in the CDR3. V lost 7 bases and J lost 3, with 13 bases in between. The CDR3 DNA reads TGCAGCGCCCAGACAGGAGACAATCAGCCCCAGCATTTT. It yields the protein CSAQTGDNQPQHF.

CDR3 amino acids: CAWRGGAPDTQYF. The CDR3, as DNA: TGTGCCTGGAGGGGGGGGGCCCCAGATACGCAGTATTTT. The gene calls are TRBV30 and TRBJ2-3; a weak D match, TRBD2 (7 bases). V lost 3 bases to trimming and J lost 4 bases, with 11 bases between them. From germline, CDR1 is GTSNPN and CDR2 SVGIG (reference sequence). The CDR3 length is 13 residues.

This clonotype was observed a few times. The V call is TRBV10-3, the J call TRBJ2-7; the D gene could be TRBD1 or TRBD2 (5 bases each). The CDR3 length is 13 residues. Germline values: CDR1 ENHRY, CDR2 SYGVKD. The ends were cut back, 4 bases at V and 7 bases at J, with 14 bases in the middle. The CDR3 loop reads CAISAGPEREQYV. The CDR3 DNA reads TGTGCCATCAGTGCGGGACCGGAAAGGGAGCAGTACGTC.

This clonotype was observed many times. The V call is TRBV7-9, the J call TRBJ1-1; 11 nucleotides align to TRBD1. The CDR3 totals 16 residues. Trimming cost V 2 bases and J 10 bases; bases outside gene matches: 12. The germline V gene has CDR1 SEHNR and CDR2 FQNEAQ (reference sequence). CDR3 DNA: TGTGCCAGCAGCTTACCCATGGAATTAGGACAGGGGGCAGCTTTCTTT. Encoded protein: CASSLPMELGQGAAFF.

V usage is TRBV9 and J usage is TRBJ2-1, with 9 bases lining up with TRBD2. This CDR3 has 13 residues. From germline, CDR1 is SGDLS and CDR2 YYNGEE. V shed 5 bases, J shed 10 bases, and the junction held 7 bases outside the gene matches. The chain's CDR3 is CASSDLAGQEQFF. The CDR3, as DNA: TGTGCCAGCAGTGACCTAGCGGGGCAGGAGCAGTTCTTC.

In this sample, this clonotype turned up many times. V gene TRBV28 combines with J gene TRBJ2-7, with D tentatively TRBD2 (6 bases). This CDR3 region has 13 residues. Germline CDR1 reads MDHEN; CDR2 reads SYDVKM. Here the CDR3 reads CASSFSPRGEQYV. The DNA of the CDR3 is TGTGCAAGCAGTTTTAGCCCGCGGGGCGAGCAGTACGTC.

The chain carries TRBV29-1 and TRBJ1-1; D unclear. CDR3 length equals 12 residues. CDR1 SQVTM and CDR2 ANQGSEA come from the germline V gene. V was trimmed by 4 bases and J by 0 bases, leaving 6 bases between them. The CDR3 sequence is CSVVDVNTEAFF. The CDR3 DNA sequence: TGCAGCGTTGTCGATGTGAACACTGAAGCTTTCTTT. The full variable domain, rest sourced from reference TRBV29-1 and TRBJ1-1, is SAVISQKPSRDICQRGTSLTIQCQVDSQVTMMFWYRQQPGQSLTLIATANQGSEATYESGFVIDKFPISRPNLTFSTLTVSNMSPEDSSIYLCSVVDVNTEAFFGQGTRLTVV.